The clone carrying this T cell receptor (beta chain) was counted at least ten times. Its target is unknown. This entry comes from a study of spatial heterogeneity in lung cancer. Study overall: In raw reads, more than 8.5 appearances on average were recorded for each unique TCR and UMI combination. Notes on the study in general: Counts of expanded alpha and beta TCRs within tumors tracked the tumor nonsynonymous mutation count. Ubiquitous expanded TCR counts tracked ubiquitous nonsynonymous mutations, and regional counts tracked regional ones.

Unique molecular identifiers, one per molecule, were present on every TCR cDNA molecule. Using its own MiXCR run on the 5' RACE reads, TCRdb lists one record per CDR3 protein. The table lists 7,500 to 10,000 distinct CDR3 sequences, 8% to 10% of them singletons. Specified time point: sample taken at primary tumor resection. The donor group consisted of around 77 patients who had untreated, early-stage non-small cell lung cancer. The clonotype comes from a male donor with early-stage non-small cell lung cancer. The source material was lung tumor tissue, sampled at surgery.

The CDR3 DNA sequence: TGCGCCAGCAGCTCTGGGGGGTCCTACAATGAGCAGTTCTTC. This sequence encodes CASSSGGSYNEQFF. The chain employs TRBV5-1 and TRBJ2-1; possibly TRBD2 for D (6 bases). CDR3 length equals 14 residues. Between the trimmed V and J ends, which lost 3 bases and 1 base, there was a span of 8 bases. The germline V gene encodes CDR1 SGHRS and CDR2 YFSETQ.